The T cell receptor beta chain described here comes from a study of T-cell reconstitution after alpha-beta-depleted transplantation in children. Construction of the TCRbeta library involved unique molecular identifiers. TCRdb re-analysed the PCR reads in MiXCR, keeping a single row per CDR3 protein. The sample carries 450,000 to 500,000 distinct CDR3 sequences, approximately 13% recorded once. The CDR3 loop spans 14 amino acids. With 4 bases removed from V and 2 bases from J, the gap between germline ends came to 11 bases. The germline gives CDR1 SGDLS, CDR2 YYNGEE. The origin of this receptor is a human donor who donated a stem cell graft to a child with combined immunodeficiency. This sample comprised PBMCs from the stem cell graft donor, obtained from the stem cell graft. The V call is TRBV9, the J call TRBJ2-3; tentative D call: TRBD1 (5 bases). CDR3 sequence: CASSSRGTTDTQYF. The DNA for the CDR3 is TGTGCCAGCAGCAGTAGGGGCACCACAGATACGCAGTATTTT.